This T cell receptor (beta chain) was identified in a study of tumor-infiltrating lymphocytes in localized non-small cell lung cancer. Study-level points and caveats: Compared with uninvolved lung, tumors showed higher T cell infiltration by TCRbeta sequencing.

Method: immunoSEQ multiplex PCR; TCRdb's copy keeps in-frame clones and lacks some. The sample yields some 6,000 clones, 76% seen once. Trimming removed 1 base from V and 8 bases from J; junction bases left unmatched: 20. The CDR3 runs 20 residues. Germline V gene data show CDR1 as LNHNV and CDR2 as YYDKDF (reference sequence). As for this clone: The antigen remains unidentified.

This receptor was obtained from a human donor with non-small cell lung cancer. The V gene is TRBV15, the J gene TRBJ2-1; 10 bases match TRBD2. Sequenced sample: lung tumor tissue. CDR3 sequence reads: CATSRAPVSGGGARSHEQFF. The CDR3 region has the DNA TGTGCCACCAGCAGAGCGCCGGTGAGCGGGGGGGGAGCAAGGTCTCATGAGCAGTTCTTC.